This TCR beta chain was identified during a study of blood T cell repertoires in COVID-19. Study summary: The United States, Italy and Spain supplied acute and convalescent COVID-19 samples. T cells, B-cell-depleted T cells, or PBMCs provided the cDNA or gDNA that served as material.

Original analysis: Counts of nucleated cells, estimated from reference gene primer amplification, were obtained. Produced via immunoSEQ multiplex PCR; TCRdb's table is partial and in-frame only. Clonal size and the V and J genes are those of that table, whereas D and trimming came from the DNA. The sample records 250,000 to 300,000 clones, 89% being singletons. CDR1 is KGHSH and CDR2 is LQKENI in the germline V gene. The V and J ends lost 3 bases and 5 bases, in that order; junction bases with no gene match: 10. The CDR3 has 16 residues. The V and J genes are TRBV18 and TRBJ2-5; TRBD1 matches at 9 bases. This TCR came from a man aged 50-60 years with acute or convalescent COVID-19. Sequenced: peripheral blood. CDR3 residues: CASSPLRDRVAETQYF. CDR3 DNA: TGTGCCAGCTCACCGCTCCGGGACAGGGTTGCGGAGACCCAGTACTTC.